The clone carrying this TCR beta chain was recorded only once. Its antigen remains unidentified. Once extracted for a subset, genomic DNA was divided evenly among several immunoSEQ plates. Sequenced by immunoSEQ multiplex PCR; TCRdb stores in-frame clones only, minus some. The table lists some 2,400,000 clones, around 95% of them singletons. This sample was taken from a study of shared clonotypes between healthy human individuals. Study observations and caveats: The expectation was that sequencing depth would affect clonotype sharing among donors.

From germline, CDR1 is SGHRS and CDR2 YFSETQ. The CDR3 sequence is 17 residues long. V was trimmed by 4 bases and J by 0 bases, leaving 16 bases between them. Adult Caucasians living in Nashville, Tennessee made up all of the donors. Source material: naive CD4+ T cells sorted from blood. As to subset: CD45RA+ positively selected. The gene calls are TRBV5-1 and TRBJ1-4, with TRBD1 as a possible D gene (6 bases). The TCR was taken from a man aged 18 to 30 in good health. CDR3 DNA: TGCGCCAGCAGCCCTTTTGGGGGGGCAGCAACTAATGAAAAACTGTTTTTT. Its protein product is CASSPFGGAATNEKLFF.